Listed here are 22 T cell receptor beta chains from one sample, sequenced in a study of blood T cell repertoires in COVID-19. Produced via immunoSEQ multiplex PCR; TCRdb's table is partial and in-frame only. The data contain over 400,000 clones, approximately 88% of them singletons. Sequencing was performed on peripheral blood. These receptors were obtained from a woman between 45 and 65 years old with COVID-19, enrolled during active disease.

The CDR3 nucleotides are TGTGCCAGCAGTTCACTGACAGGGAGCTATGGCTACACCTTC. Protein product: CASSSLTGSYGYTF. The genes are TRBV27 and TRBJ1-2; 7 nucleotides align to TRBD1. J gave up 4 bases and V 4 bases, and 6 bases lay outside the gene matches. Germline V CDR1 and CDR2: MNHEY, SMNVEV (reference sequence). This CDR3 region has 14 residues.

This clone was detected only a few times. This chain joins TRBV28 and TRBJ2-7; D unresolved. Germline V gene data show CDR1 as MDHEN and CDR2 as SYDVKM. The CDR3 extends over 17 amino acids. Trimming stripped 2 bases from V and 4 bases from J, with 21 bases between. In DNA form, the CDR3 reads TGTGCCAGCAGTTTAAGCAAGTTCCCCCGCTCCAGGTACGAGCAGTACTTC. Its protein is CASSLSKFPRSRYEQYF.

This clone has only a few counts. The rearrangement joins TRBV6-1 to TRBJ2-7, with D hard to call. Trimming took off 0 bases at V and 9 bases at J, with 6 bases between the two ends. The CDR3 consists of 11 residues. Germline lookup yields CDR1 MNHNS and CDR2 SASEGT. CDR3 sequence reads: CASSEATGQYF. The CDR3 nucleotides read TGTGCCAGCAGTGAAGCAACCGGGCAGTACTTC.

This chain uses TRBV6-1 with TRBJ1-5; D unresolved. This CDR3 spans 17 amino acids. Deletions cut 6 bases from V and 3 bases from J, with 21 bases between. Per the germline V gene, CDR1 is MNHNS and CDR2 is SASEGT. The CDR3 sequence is CASSEREMPGNNQPQHF. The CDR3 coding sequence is TGTGCCAGCAGCGAAAGGGAGATGCCCGGGAACAATCAGCCCCAGCATTTT.

The DNA of the CDR3 is TGTGCCAGTAGTAGCGGGACCCCGGGCCTAGAAGCTTTCTTT. Translation: CASSSGTPGLEAFF. The chain has TRBV19 and TRBJ1-1; a weak D match, TRBD1 (5 bases). The CDR3 length is 14 residues. From germline, CDR1 is LNHDA and CDR2 SQIVND (reference sequence). Trimming cost V 4 bases and J 8 bases, with 17 bases left between them. The full variable domain, with the rest looked up from reference TRBV19 and TRBJ1-1, is DGGITQSPKYLFRKEGQNVTLSCEQNLNHDAMYWYRQDPGQGLRLIYYSQIVNDFQKGDIAEGYSVSREKKESFPLTVTSAQKNPTAFYLCASSSGTPGLEAFFGQGTRLTVV.

CDR3 nucleotide sequence: TGTGCCAGCAGGCGACAGGGTATCGAGACCCAGCATTTT. Its translation: CASRRQGIETQHF. The genes are TRBV2 and TRBJ1-5; 7 bases are shared with TRBD1. Germline lookup yields CDR1 SNHLY and CDR2 FYNNEI. V gave up 6 bases and J gave up 11 bases; unmatched junction bases: 10. This CDR3 comprises 13 residues.

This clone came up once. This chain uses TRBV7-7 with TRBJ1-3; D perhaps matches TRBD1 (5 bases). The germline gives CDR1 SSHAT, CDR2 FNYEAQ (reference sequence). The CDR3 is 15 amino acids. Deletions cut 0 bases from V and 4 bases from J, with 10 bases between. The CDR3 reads CASSLAQGVGNTIYF. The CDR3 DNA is TGTGCCAGCAGCTTAGCGCAAGGGGTAGGAAACACCATATATTTT.

CDR3 bases: TGCAGTGCTAGCCTCCGCGGTACGCAGTATTTT. Its protein is CSASLRGTQYF. This chain links TRBV20-1 with TRBJ2-3; D remains ambiguous. The CDR3 is made up of 11 amino acids. V lost 3 bases and J 8 bases, leaving 9 bases between the germline ends. Germline V gene sequence: CDR1 DFQATT, CDR2 SNEGSKA (reference sequence).

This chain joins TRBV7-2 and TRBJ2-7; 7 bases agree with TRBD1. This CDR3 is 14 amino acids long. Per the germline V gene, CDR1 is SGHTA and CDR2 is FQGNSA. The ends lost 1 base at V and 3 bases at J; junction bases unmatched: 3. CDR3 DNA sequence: TGTGCCAGCAGCTTAGAGGGACAGAGCTACGAGCAGTACTTC. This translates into CASSLEGQSYEQYF.

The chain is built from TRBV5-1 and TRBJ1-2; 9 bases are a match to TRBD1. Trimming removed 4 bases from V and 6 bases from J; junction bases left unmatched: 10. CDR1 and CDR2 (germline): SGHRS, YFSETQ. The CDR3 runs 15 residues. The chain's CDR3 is CASSARQGGSHGYTF. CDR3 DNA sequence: TGCGCCAGCAGCGCCAGACAGGGGGGGTCCCATGGCTACACCTTC.

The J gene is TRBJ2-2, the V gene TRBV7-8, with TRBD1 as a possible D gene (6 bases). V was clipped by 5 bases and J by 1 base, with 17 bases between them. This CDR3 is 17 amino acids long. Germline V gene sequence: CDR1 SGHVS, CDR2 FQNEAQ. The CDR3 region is CASSAGTGTQNTGELFF. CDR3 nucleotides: TGTGCCAGCAGCGCCGGAACCGGGACACAGAACACCGGGGAGCTGTTTTTT.

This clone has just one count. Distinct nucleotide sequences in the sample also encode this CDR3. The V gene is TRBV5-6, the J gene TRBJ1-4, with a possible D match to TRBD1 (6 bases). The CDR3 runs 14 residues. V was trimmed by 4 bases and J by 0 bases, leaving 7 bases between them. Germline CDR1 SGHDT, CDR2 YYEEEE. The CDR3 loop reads CASSRQATNEKLFF. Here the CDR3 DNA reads TGTGCCAGCAGCAGACAGGCAACTAATGAAAAACTGTTTTTT.

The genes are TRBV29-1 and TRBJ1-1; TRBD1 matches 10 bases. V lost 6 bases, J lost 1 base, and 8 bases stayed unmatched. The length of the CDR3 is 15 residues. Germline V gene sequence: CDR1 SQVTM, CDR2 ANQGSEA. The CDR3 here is CSVIRTGGRNTEAFF. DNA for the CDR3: TGCAGCGTGATTAGGACAGGGGGTCGGAACACTGAAGCTTTCTTT.

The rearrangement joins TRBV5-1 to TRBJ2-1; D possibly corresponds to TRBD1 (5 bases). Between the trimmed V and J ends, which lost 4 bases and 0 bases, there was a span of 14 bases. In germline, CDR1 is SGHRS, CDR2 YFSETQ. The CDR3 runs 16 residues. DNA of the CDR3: TGCGCCAGCAGCAACTCCAGGGCGAGCTCCTACAATGAGCAGTTCTTC. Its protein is CASSNSRASSYNEQFF.

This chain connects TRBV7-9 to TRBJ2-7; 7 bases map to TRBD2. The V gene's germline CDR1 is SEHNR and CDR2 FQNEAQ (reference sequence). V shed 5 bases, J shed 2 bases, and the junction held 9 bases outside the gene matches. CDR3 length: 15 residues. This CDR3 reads CASSLGGVPTYEQYF. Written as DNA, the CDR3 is TGTGCCAGCAGCCTGGGGGGGGTCCCCACCTACGAGCAGTACTTC.

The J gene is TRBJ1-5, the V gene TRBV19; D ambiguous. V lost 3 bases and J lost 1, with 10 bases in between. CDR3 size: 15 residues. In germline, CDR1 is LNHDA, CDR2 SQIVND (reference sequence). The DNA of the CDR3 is TGTGCCAGTAGTATTAGTGCCTTAAGCAATCAGCCCCAGCATTTT. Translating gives CASSISALSNQPQHF.

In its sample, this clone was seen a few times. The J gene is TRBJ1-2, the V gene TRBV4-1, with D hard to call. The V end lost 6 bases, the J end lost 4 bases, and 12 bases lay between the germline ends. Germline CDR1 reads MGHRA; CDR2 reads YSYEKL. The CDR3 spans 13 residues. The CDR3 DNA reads TGCGCCAGCAGTGAGGCGGGTGGCTATGGCTACACCTTC. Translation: CASSEAGGYGYTF.

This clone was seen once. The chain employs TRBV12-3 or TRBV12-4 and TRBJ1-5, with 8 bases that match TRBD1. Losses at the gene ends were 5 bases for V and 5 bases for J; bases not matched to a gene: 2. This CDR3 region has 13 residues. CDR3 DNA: TGTGCCAGCAGTGGGACAGGTGATCAGCCCCAGCATTTT. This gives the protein CASSGTGDQPQHF.

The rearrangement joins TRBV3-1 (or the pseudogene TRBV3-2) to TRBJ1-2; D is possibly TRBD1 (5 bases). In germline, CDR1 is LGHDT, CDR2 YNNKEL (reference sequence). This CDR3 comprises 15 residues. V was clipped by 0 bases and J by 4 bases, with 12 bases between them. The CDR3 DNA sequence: TGTGCCAGCAGCCAAGATTGGGGGGGTGGCTATGGCTACACCTTC. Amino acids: CASSQDWGGGYGYTF.

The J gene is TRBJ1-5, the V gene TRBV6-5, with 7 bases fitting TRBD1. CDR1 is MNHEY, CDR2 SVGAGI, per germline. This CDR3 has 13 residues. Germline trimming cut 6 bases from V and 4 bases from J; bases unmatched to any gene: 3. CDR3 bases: TGTGCCAGCAGGGGACAGCTTAATCAGCCCCAGCATTTT. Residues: CASRGQLNQPQHF.

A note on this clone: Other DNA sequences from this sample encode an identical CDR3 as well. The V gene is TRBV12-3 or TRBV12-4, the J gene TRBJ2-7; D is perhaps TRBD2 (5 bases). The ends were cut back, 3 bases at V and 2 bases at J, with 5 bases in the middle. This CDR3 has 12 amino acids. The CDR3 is CASSFGTYEQYF. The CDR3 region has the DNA TGTGCCAGCAGTTTCGGGACCTACGAGCAGTACTTC.

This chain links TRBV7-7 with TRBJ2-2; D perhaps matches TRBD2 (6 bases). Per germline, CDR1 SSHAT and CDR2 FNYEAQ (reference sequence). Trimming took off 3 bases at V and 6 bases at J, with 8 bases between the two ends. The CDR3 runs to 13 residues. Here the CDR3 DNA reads TGTGCCAGCAGCTTGTCGGGAGCCGGGGAGCTGTTTTTT. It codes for CASSLSGAGELFF.